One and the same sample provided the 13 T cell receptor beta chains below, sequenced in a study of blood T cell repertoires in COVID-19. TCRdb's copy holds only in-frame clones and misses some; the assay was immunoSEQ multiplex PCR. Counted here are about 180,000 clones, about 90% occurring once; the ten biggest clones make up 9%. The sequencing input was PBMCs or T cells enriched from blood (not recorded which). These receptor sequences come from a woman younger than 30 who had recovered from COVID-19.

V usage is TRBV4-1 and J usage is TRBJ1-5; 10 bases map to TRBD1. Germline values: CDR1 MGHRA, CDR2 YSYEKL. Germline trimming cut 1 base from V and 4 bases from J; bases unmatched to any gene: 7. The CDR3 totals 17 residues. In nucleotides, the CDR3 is TGCGCCAGCAGCCAAGTGACAGGGGGCGCATCAAATCAGCCCCAGCATTTT. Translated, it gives CASSQVTGGASNQPQHF.

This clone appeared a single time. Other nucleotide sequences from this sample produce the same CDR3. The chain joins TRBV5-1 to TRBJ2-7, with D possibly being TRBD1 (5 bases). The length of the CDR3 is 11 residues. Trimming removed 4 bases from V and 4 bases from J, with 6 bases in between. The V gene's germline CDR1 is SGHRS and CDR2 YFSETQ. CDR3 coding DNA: TGCGCCAGCAGCCCAGGGTACGAGCAGTACTTC. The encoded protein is CASSPGYEQYF.

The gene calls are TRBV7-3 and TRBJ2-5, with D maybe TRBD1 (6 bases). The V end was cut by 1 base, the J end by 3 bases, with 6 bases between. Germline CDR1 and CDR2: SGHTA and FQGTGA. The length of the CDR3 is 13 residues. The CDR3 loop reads CASSLNREETQYF. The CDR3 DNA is TGTGCCAGCAGCTTAAACAGGGAAGAGACCCAGTACTTC.

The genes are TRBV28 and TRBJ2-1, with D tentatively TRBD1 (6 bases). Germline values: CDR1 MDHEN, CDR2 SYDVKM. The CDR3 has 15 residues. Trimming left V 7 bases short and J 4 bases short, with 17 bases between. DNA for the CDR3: TGTGCCAGCACCCGGTCGATGGACAGATACAATGAGCAGTTCTTC. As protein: CASTRSMDRYNEQFF. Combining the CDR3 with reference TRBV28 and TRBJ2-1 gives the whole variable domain DVKVTQSSRYLVKRTGEKVFLECVQDMDHENMFWYRQDPGLGLRLIYFSYDVKMKEKGDIPEGYSVSREKKERFSLILESASTNQTSMYLCASTRSMDRYNEQFFGPGTRLTVL.

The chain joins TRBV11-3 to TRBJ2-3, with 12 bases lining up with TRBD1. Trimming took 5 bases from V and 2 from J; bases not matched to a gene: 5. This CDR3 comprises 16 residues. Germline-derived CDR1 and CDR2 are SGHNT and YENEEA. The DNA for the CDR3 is TGTGCCAGCAGCCCGGGGGACAGGGGGCACACAGATACGCAGTATTTT. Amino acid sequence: CASSPGDRGHTDTQYF.

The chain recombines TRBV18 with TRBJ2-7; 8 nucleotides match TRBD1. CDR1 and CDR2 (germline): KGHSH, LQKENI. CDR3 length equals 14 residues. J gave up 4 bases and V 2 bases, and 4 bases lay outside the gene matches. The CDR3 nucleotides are TGTGCCAGCTCACCAGAGACAGGGGTTTACGAGCAGTACTTC. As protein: CASSPETGVYEQYF.

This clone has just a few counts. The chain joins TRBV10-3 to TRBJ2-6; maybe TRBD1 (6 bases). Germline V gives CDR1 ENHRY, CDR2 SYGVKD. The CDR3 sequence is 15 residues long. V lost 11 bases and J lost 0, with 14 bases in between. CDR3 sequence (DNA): TGTGCCTCTGTAGGACAGCTCTCTGGGGCCAACGTCCTGACTTTC. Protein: CASVGQLSGANVLTF.

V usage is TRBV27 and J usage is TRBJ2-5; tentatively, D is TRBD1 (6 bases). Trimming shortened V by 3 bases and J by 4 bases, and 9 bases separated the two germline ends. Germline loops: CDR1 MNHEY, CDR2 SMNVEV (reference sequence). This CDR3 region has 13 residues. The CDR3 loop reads CASSLGRGETQYF. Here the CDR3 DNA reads TGTGCCAGCAGTTTGGGCAGGGGAGAGACCCAGTACTTC.

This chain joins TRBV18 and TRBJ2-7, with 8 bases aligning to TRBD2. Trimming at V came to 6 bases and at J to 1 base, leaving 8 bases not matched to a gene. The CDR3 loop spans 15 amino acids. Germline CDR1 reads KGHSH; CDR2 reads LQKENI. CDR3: CASSVSGSSSYEQYF. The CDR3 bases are TGTGCCAGCTCGGTAAGCGGGAGTAGTTCCTACGAGCAGTACTTC.

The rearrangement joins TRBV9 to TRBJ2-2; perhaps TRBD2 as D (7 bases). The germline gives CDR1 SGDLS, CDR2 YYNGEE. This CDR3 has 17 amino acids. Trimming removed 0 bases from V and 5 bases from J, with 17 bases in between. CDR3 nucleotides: TGTGCCAGCAGCGTAGGAGGGGGTAGCGGGCGGACCGGGGAGCTGTTTTTT. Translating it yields CASSVGGGSGRTGELFF. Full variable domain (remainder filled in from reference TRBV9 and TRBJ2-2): DSGVTQTPKHLITATGQRVTLRCSPRSGDLSVYWYQQSLDQGLQFLIQYYNGEERAKGNILERFSAQQFPDLHSELNLSSLELGDSALYFCASSVGGGSGRTGELFFGEGSRLTVL.

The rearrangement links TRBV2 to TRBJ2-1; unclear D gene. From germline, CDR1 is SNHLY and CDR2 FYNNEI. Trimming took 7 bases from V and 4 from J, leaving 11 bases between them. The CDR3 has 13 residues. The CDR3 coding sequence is TGTGCCAGCACCTCTTCTCGGTACAATGAGCAGTTCTTC. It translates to CASTSSRYNEQFF.

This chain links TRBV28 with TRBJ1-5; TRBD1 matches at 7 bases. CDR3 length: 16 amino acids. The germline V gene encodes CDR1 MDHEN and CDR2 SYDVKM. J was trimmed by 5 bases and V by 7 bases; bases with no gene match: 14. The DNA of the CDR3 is TGTGCCAGCACCCCGACCGGGACAGTCGCCGATCAGCCCCAGCATTTT. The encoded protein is CASTPTGTVADQPQHF.

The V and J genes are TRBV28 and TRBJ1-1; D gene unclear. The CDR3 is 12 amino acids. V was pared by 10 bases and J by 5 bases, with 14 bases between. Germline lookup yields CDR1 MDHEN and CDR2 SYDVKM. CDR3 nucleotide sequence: TGTGCCACCCGACTCCCGGCGACTGAAGCTTTCTTT. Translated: CATRLPATEAFF.